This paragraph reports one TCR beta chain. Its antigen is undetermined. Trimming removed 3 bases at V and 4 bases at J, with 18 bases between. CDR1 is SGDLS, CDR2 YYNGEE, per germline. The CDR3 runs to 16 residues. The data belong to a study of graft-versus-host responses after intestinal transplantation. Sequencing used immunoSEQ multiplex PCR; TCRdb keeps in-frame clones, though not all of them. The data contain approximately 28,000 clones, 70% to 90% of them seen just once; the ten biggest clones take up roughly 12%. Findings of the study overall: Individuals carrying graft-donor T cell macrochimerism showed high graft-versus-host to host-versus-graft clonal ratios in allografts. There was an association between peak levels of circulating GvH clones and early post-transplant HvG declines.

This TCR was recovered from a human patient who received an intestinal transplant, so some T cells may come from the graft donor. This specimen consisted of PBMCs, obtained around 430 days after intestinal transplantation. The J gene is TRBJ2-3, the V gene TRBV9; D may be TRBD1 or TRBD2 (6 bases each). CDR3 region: CASSAEGGLVADTQYF. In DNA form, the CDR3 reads TGTGCCAGCAGCGCCGAGGGGGGACTTGTCGCAGATACGCAGTATTTT.